This is a list of T cell receptor beta chains from one sample in a study of T cell responses to AZD1222 COVID-19 vaccine. The protocol was immunoSEQ multiplex PCR, while the TCRdb copy is restricted to in-frame clones and leaves out a portion. The sample has approximately 30,000 clones; 65% to 90% are singletons. The specimen was peripheral blood, collected 28 days after the second AZD1222 dose. The source is an adult who received the AZD1222 COVID-19 vaccine. CDR3s include the opening cysteine and the closing phenylalanine or tryptophan. Each record gives: J gene, V gene, clone size, D gene, CDR3 length, CDR3 protein, CDR3 DNA. A D gene is named only where the DNA matches it firmly. The listing skips clone size in some rows; elsewhere it reads once, few, many or a size class.

j_call: TRBJ1-1; v_call: TRBV5-1; clone_size: NA; d_call: NA; cdr3_length: 13; cdr3_aa: CASRLGDNNQAFF; cdr3_nt: TGCGCCAGCAGATTGGGCGATAACAACCAAGCTTTCTTT
j_call: TRBJ1-1; v_call: TRBV6-5; clone_size: NA; d_call: TRBD1; cdr3_length: 15; cdr3_aa: CASRPGQGGRTEAFF; cdr3_nt: TGTGCCAGCAGACCAGGACAGGGAGGGAGAACTGAAGCTTTCTTT
j_call: TRBJ2-1; v_call: TRBV6-5; clone_size: NA; d_call: TRBD1; cdr3_length: 14; cdr3_aa: CASRGQGLVSEQFF; cdr3_nt: TGTGCCAGCAGGGGACAGGGTTTAGTATCTGAGCAGTTCTTC
j_call: TRBJ1-6; v_call: TRBV4-1; clone_size: NA; d_call: NA; cdr3_length: 16; cdr3_aa: CASSPTFAGNYSPLHF; cdr3_nt: TGCGCCAGCAGCCCAACCTTTGCAGGGAATTATTCACCCCTCCACTTT
j_call: TRBJ2-3; v_call: TRBV25-1; clone_size: NA; d_call: NA; cdr3_length: 16; cdr3_aa: CASSERQGPPADTQYF; cdr3_nt: TGTGCCAGCAGTGAGCGGCAGGGGCCTCCGGCAGATACGCAGTATTTT
j_call: TRBJ1-3; v_call: TRBV21-1; clone_size: NA; d_call: NA; cdr3_length: 17; cdr3_aa: CASSKEATGSSGNTIYF; cdr3_nt: TGTGCCAGCAGCAAAGAAGCGACAGGGTCCTCTGGAAACACCATATATTTT
j_call: TRBJ1-1; v_call: TRBV5-1; clone_size: NA; d_call: NA; cdr3_length: 11; cdr3_aa: CASSGNTEAFF; cdr3_nt: TGCGCCAGCAGCGGGAACACTGAAGCTTTCTTT
j_call: TRBJ2-3; v_call: TRBV19; clone_size: NA; d_call: NA; cdr3_length: 14; cdr3_aa: CASSIQGWTDTQYF; cdr3_nt: TGTGCCAGTAGTATCCAAGGGTGGACAGATACGCAGTATTTT
j_call: TRBJ1-6; v_call: TRBV3-1/TRBV3-2; clone_size: NA; d_call: TRBD1; cdr3_length: 15; cdr3_aa: CASSQMTGVNSPLHF; cdr3_nt: TGTGCCAGCAGCCAAATGACAGGGGTCAATTCACCCCTCCACTTT
j_call: TRBJ1-2; v_call: TRBV28; clone_size: NA; d_call: NA; cdr3_length: 12; cdr3_aa: CASSSGYSGYTF; cdr3_nt: TGTGCCAGCAGTTCAGGGTACTCTGGCTACACCTTC
j_call: TRBJ1-1; v_call: TRBV19; clone_size: NA; d_call: TRBD1; cdr3_length: 18; cdr3_aa: CASRPDGWGTGSTFEAFF; cdr3_nt: TGTGCCAGTAGGCCCGACGGCTGGGGGACAGGGTCCACCTTTGAAGCTTTCTTT
j_call: TRBJ2-3; v_call: TRBV27; clone_size: once; d_call: NA; cdr3_length: 12; cdr3_aa: CASSPRTDTQYF; cdr3_nt: TGTGCCAGCAGTCCCCGAACAGATACGCAGTATTTT
j_call: TRBJ2-3; v_call: TRBV7-9; clone_size: NA; d_call: NA; cdr3_length: 15; cdr3_aa: CASRMAVPSTDTQYF; cdr3_nt: TGTGCCAGCCGCATGGCGGTCCCTAGCACAGATACGCAGTATTTT
j_call: TRBJ1-2; v_call: TRBV5-6; clone_size: NA; d_call: TRBD1; cdr3_length: 14; cdr3_aa: CASSYNRGQEGYTF; cdr3_nt: TGTGCCAGCAGCTACAACAGGGGGCAGGAGGGCTACACCTTC
j_call: TRBJ1-2; v_call: TRBV27; clone_size: NA; d_call: TRBD1; cdr3_length: 17; cdr3_aa: CASRPGTGGAILNGYTF; cdr3_nt: TGTGCCAGCCGCCCCGGGACAGGGGGCGCCATTTTAAATGGCTACACCTTC
j_call: TRBJ2-3; v_call: TRBV6-5; clone_size: NA; d_call: TRBD1; cdr3_length: 14; cdr3_aa: CASSRDRSTDTQYF; cdr3_nt: TGTGCCAGCAGCAGGGACAGGAGCACAGATACGCAGTATTTT
j_call: TRBJ2-3; v_call: TRBV6-5; clone_size: once; d_call: NA; cdr3_length: 15; cdr3_aa: CASSSGQRVTDTQYF; cdr3_nt: TGTGCCAGCAGCTCCGGACAGCGTGTGACAGATACGCAGTATTTT
j_call: TRBJ1-2; v_call: TRBV20-1; clone_size: NA; d_call: NA; cdr3_length: 11; cdr3_aa: CSAPGSWGYTF; cdr3_nt: TGCAGTGCCCCGGGCTCATGGGGCTACACCTTC
j_call: TRBJ2-2; v_call: TRBV12-2; clone_size: once; d_call: NA; cdr3_length: 18; cdr3_aa: CASRLDGGRAPNTGELFF; cdr3_nt: TGTGCAAGTCGCTTAGACGGCGGGAGGGCCCCAAACACCGGGGAGCTGTTTTTT
j_call: TRBJ2-7; v_call: TRBV7-2; clone_size: NA; d_call: NA; cdr3_length: 15; cdr3_aa: CASSLGPGRTYEQYF; cdr3_nt: TGTGCCAGCAGCTTAGGTCCAGGGCGGACCTACGAGCAGTACTTC
j_call: TRBJ2-7; v_call: TRBV28; clone_size: NA; d_call: NA; cdr3_length: 16; cdr3_aa: CASSRWPTGYSYEQYF; cdr3_nt: TGTGCCAGCAGTCGTTGGCCAACAGGGTACTCCTACGAGCAGTACTTC
j_call: TRBJ2-2; v_call: TRBV9; clone_size: NA; d_call: TRBD1; cdr3_length: 16; cdr3_aa: CASSEWGQGVSGELFF; cdr3_nt: TGTGCCAGCAGCGAGTGGGGACAGGGGGTCTCCGGGGAGCTGTTTTTT
j_call: TRBJ1-2; v_call: TRBV12-3/TRBV12-4; clone_size: NA; d_call: NA; cdr3_length: 12; cdr3_aa: CASSLTNRHYTF; cdr3_nt: TGTGCCAGCAGTCTAACAAACCGGCACTACACCTTC
j_call: TRBJ1-2; v_call: TRBV20-1; clone_size: NA; d_call: NA; cdr3_length: 10; cdr3_aa: CSASGLGYTF; cdr3_nt: TGCAGTGCTAGTGGGCTTGGCTACACCTTC
j_call: TRBJ1-1; v_call: TRBV30; clone_size: few; d_call: NA; cdr3_length: 11; cdr3_aa: CAWAARTEAFF; cdr3_nt: TGTGCCTGGGCGGCCCGGACTGAAGCTTTCTTT
j_call: TRBJ1-1; v_call: TRBV6-5; clone_size: NA; d_call: TRBD1; cdr3_length: 14; cdr3_aa: CASILDREETEAFF; cdr3_nt: TGTGCCAGCATTTTAGACAGGGAGGAGACTGAAGCTTTCTTT
j_call: TRBJ2-3; v_call: TRBV7-9; clone_size: NA; d_call: TRBD2; cdr3_length: 15; cdr3_aa: CASSLTYSGGDTQYF; cdr3_nt: TGTGCCAGCAGCTTAACTTACAGCGGGGGAGATACGCAGTATTTT
j_call: TRBJ1-6; v_call: TRBV28; clone_size: NA; d_call: NA; cdr3_length: 15; cdr3_aa: CASSPKTLIHPPLHF; cdr3_nt: TGTGCCAGCAGTCCCAAGACTCTCATTCACCCACCCCTCCACTTT
j_call: TRBJ1-2; v_call: TRBV28; clone_size: NA; d_call: NA; cdr3_length: 13; cdr3_aa: CASSSSFQYGYTF; cdr3_nt: TGTGCCAGCAGTTCGTCCTTTCAATATGGCTACACCTTC
j_call: TRBJ2-3; v_call: TRBV9; clone_size: NA; d_call: NA; cdr3_length: 16; cdr3_aa: CASSVGLGRRPDTQYF; cdr3_nt: TGTGCCAGCAGCGTAGGCCTGGGACGGAGACCAGATACGCAGTATTTT
j_call: TRBJ2-2; v_call: TRBV5-1; clone_size: few; d_call: TRBD2; cdr3_length: 16; cdr3_aa: CASSPSPSGNTGELFF; cdr3_nt: TGCGCCAGCAGCCCTTCCCCTAGCGGTAACACCGGGGAGCTGTTTTTT
j_call: TRBJ2-6; v_call: TRBV30; clone_size: once; d_call: NA; cdr3_length: 13; cdr3_aa: CASTGSGANVLTF; cdr3_nt: TGTGCCTCCACAGGGTCTGGGGCCAACGTCCTGACTTTC